The clone carrying this T cell receptor beta chain was recorded at least ten times. The data were taken from a study of prognosis after radiotherapy for stage I lung cancer. Study-wide background: Across the cohort, concurrent therapy accompanying stereotactic body radiotherapy was administered to no patient.

Node negativity on CT and PET/CT was present in all patients, alongside an absence of prior chemotherapy, radiotherapy or other malignancies. Two rounds of multiplex PCR amplified TCR beta CDR3 from genomic DNA. Amplification during the initial PCR round employed primers specific to each TRBV and TRBJ gene. One entry per CDR3 protein results from TCRdb running MiXCR on the multiplex PCR reads. The profile shows some 34,000 distinct CDR3 sequences, 32% of them singletons. The CDR3 totals 15 residues. V was trimmed by 2 bases and J by 3 bases, leaving 12 bases between them. Germline V gives CDR1 LNHDA, CDR2 SQIVND (reference sequence).

The chain has TRBV19 and TRBJ2-3; D might be TRBD1 or TRBD2, each matching 6 bases. The material was PBMCs, obtained before or after stereotactic body radiation therapy (not recorded which). The sequence was collected from a donor over 45 with non-small cell lung cancer. Here the CDR3 DNA reads TGTGCCAGTAGTATACGGGGGCTCCCAACAGATACGCAGTATTTT. It specifies CASSIRGLPTDTQYF.